This record covers a single T cell receptor (beta chain). What it binds is not known. This CDR3 has 13 amino acids. Looked up from germline, CDR1 is SGHTA and CDR2 is FQGNSA. The sample originates from a study of monozygotic twins with inflammatory bowel disease. Study results and caveats: Lower sharing of clonotypes with other individuals was seen in IBD patients than in healthy twins. This was most marked in patients showing signs of disease activity.

Without any T cell sorting, total RNA was isolated from whole blood. Total RNA amounting to 3500 ng went into each TCR library. Two rounds of nested PCR, of roughly 15 and 9 cycles, were run on TCRalpha and TCRbeta cDNA. Each CDR3 protein gets one entry in TCRdb, which reprocessed the 5' RACE reads and gives no DNA. The ten most abundant clones cover roughly 7.7% of a sample with approximately 200,000 distinct CDR3 sequences. Sequencing was carried out using blood. This TCR was recovered from a human donor with ulcerative colitis or Crohn's disease, or a healthy co-twin of an affected twin (not recorded which). J is TRBJ2-5 and V is TRBV7-2; TCRdb lists TRBD1, though no DNA is available to test this call. The CDR3 region is CASSFTGVETQYF.